This entry features one TCR beta chain sequence. This sample was included in a study of cytomegalovirus exposure and HLA in healthy donors. Study context: As released early, the data held 75 million to 90 million unique TCRs from HLA-typed donors.

Germline V CDR1 and CDR2: SGHAT, FQDESV (reference sequence). This CDR3 comprises 11 residues. V was trimmed by 6 bases and J by 8 bases, leaving 8 bases between them. PCR was performed using 60 Vbeta and 13 Jbeta primers. Measured with immunoSEQ multiplex PCR; TCRdb has only the in-frame clones, and not every one. The sample comprises around 130,000 clones, over 8% of which are singletons, and 5% to 7% rests with the top ten. The source of this sequence is a man aged 35-49 years in good health and CMV-seronegative. The sequencing input was PBMCs. V and J are TRBV11-1 and TRBJ2-1; perhaps TRBD1 as D (5 bases). In DNA, the CDR3 is TGTGCCAGCAGATTCAGGGATGAGCAGTTCTTC. Its translation: CASRFRDEQFF.